This TCR beta chain was recorded in a study of T cell clonality in common variable immunodeficiency. This clone has a count of ten or more. The CDR3 end lies 3 residues beyond the end of the read and is filled in from the germline J gene. Sequencing used immunoSEQ multiplex PCR; TCRdb keeps in-frame clones, though not all of them. The record shows 52,000 or so clones for this sample, with no singletons present. Heparinized whole blood, about 5 to 9 ml, came from each donor. Trimming shortened V by 4 bases and J by 3 bases, and 9 bases separated the two germline ends. The CDR3 runs 14 residues. Germline V CDR1 and CDR2: SNHLY, FYNNEI.

This chain joins TRBV2 and TRBJ1-4; possibly TRBD1 for D (5 bases). The TCR comes from a person aged 18 to 75 in good health. Sequencing input: peripheral blood mononuclear cells. The CDR3 bases that were read are TGTGCCAGCAGTGCTCGCAGGGCTAATGAAAAA. Amino acids: CASSARRANEK. The full CDR3 reads CASSARRANEKLFF.